The 8 T cell receptor beta chains reported below all come from one sample, sequenced in a study of T cell repertoires in cytomegalovirus infection. Each CDR3 protein gets one entry after TCRdb re-called the reads with MiXCR. The table shows around 58,000 distinct CDR3 sequences, with roughly a fifth occurring only once. These receptors are not linked to any known antigen. Sequenced here: CD8+ T cells from cultured PBMCs, sampled from culture after CMV antigen stimulation. The source is a human donor in good health (CMV status not recorded). Some clones in this sample may be carry-over from other donors' samples.

This clonotype was picked up a small number of times. The V gene is TRBV29-1, the J gene TRBJ1-3; 8 positions agree with TRBD1. Germline V gene sequence: CDR1 SQVTM, CDR2 ANQGSEA. V dropped 4 bases and J dropped 8; count of bases not matched to a gene: 4. This CDR3 spans 12 amino acids. The CDR3 DNA sequence: TGCAGCGTTGGACAGGGGAGAGACACCATATATTTT. It is translated as CSVGQGRDTIYF.

The V and J genes are TRBV2 and TRBJ1-1, with unresolved D. From germline, CDR1 is SNHLY and CDR2 FYNNEI. The CDR3 loop spans 14 amino acids. Trimming cost V 7 bases and J 2 bases, with 14 bases left between them. CDR3 sequence: CASILDGTNTEAFF. The CDR3 DNA reads TGTGCCAGCATCCTGGACGGCACTAACACTGAAGCTTTCTTT.

In its sample, this clonotype was seen a few times. The V gene is TRBV7-2, the J gene TRBJ1-2; TRBD1 might be the D (6 bases). V was trimmed by 4 bases and J by 8 bases, leaving 11 bases between them. This CDR3 comprises 12 residues. Germline assignment: CDR1 SGHTA and CDR2 FQGNSA. In nucleotides, the CDR3 is TGTGCCAGCAGCTCCAGGACAGTCGGCTACACCTTC. Residues: CASSSRTVGYTF.

The genes are TRBV12-3 or TRBV12-4 and TRBJ1-1; 10 positions match TRBD1. The J segment lost 0 bases and the V segment lost 0 bases, leaving 4 bases of the junction unmatched. The CDR3 consists of 17 residues. The CDR3 here is CASSLAGTGALNTEAFF. The CDR3 region has the DNA TGTGCCAGCAGTTTAGCGGGGACAGGGGCCCTGAACACTGAAGCTTTCTTT.

The gene calls are TRBV4-3 and TRBJ1-6; D is undetermined. CDR1 and CDR2 from the germline V gene are LGHNA and YSLEER. The CDR3 is made up of 15 amino acids. V gave up 0 bases and J gave up 1 base, with 4 bases separating them. Here the CDR3 DNA reads TGCGCCAGCAGCCAAGACAGATCCTATAATTCACCCCTCCACTTT. This gives the protein CASSQDRSYNSPLHF.

The CDR3 coding sequence is TGCGCCAGCAGTGAGGAAGGGGAGTATGGCTACACCTTC. Amino acid sequence: CASSEEGEYGYTF. The V call is TRBV10-2, the J call TRBJ1-2, with D possibly TRBD1 on 5 matching bases. Per germline, CDR1 WSHSY and CDR2 SAAADI. The CDR3 has 13 residues. V was shortened by 2 bases and J by 5 bases, with 9 bases between the two germline ends.

The chain combines TRBV7-9 with TRBJ2-7; D may match TRBD1 or TRBD2 (5 bases each). The CDR3 length is 15 residues. V was shortened by 1 base and J by 7 bases, with 17 bases between the two germline ends. Germline lookup yields CDR1 SEHNR and CDR2 FQNEAQ (reference sequence). CDR3 protein: CASSLELGPHVEQYF. The CDR3 DNA reads as TGTGCCAGCAGCTTAGAGTTGGGACCCCACGTAGAGCAGTACTTC.

The chain has TRBV20-1 and TRBJ2-3; D remains unclear. V was pared by 4 bases and J by 4 bases, with 6 bases between. The CDR3 extends over 11 amino acids. CDR1 DFQATT and CDR2 SNEGSKA come from the germline V gene (reference sequence). The CDR3 protein is CSAIPADTQYF. The CDR3 DNA follows: TGCAGTGCTATCCCGGCAGATACGCAGTATTTT.